Below are 29 T cell receptor beta chains sequenced from a single sample in a study of cytomegalovirus exposure and HLA in healthy donors. The PCR employed 60 Vbeta primers together with 13 Jbeta primers. Assay: immunoSEQ multiplex PCR; the TCRdb copy retains only in-frame clones and omits some. Among approximately 97,000 clones listed, 70% to 90% were seen once. The sequencing sample was made of PBMCs. Receptor source: a man between 40 and 49 years old in good health and CMV-seronegative.

The V call is TRBV30, the J call TRBJ2-3, with 7 bases that match TRBD2. The CDR3 loop spans 15 amino acids. The J segment lost 2 bases and the V segment lost 1 base, leaving 6 bases of the junction unmatched. Germline V gives CDR1 GTSNPN, CDR2 SVGIG (reference sequence). CDR3 residues: CAWSGGLAVTDTQYF. The CDR3 DNA follows: TGTGCCTGGAGTGGAGGGCTAGCGGTCACAGATACGCAGTATTTT.

The chain is built from TRBV5-4 and TRBJ1-2; 7 bases are a match to TRBD1. V shed 1 base and J 3 bases; nucleotides not matched to a gene: 3. In germline, CDR1 is SGHNT, CDR2 YYREEE (reference sequence). This CDR3 region has 14 residues. The CDR3 sequence is CASSLTGADYGYTF. DNA for the CDR3: TGTGCCAGCAGCTTGACAGGGGCGGACTATGGCTACACCTTC.

The chain couples TRBV5-1 to TRBJ2-3, with TRBD1 matching over 12 bases. Unmatched junction bases numbered 8, after V lost 4 bases and J lost 5 bases. Germline assignment: CDR1 SGHRS and CDR2 YFSETQ. This CDR3 comprises 16 residues. The CDR3 DNA reads as TGCGCCAGCAGCCACGGGACAGGGGGCGTCGTAGATACGCAGTATTTT. Its translation is CASSHGTGGVVDTQYF.

Worth noting for this clone: At one boundary the junction diverges from the germline segment, which might be a read error. The chain carries TRBV7-9 and TRBJ1-2; D remains ambiguous. The CDR3 consists of 12 residues. From germline, CDR1 is SEHNR and CDR2 FQNEAQ (reference sequence). CDR3 sequence (DNA): TGTTCCAGCAGCTTAGCAGACACCAGTTACACCTTC. Its protein product is CSSSLADTSYTF.

Only one count was recorded for this clone. This chain uses TRBV4-2 with TRBJ2-5, with TRBD2 identical over 9 bases. Germline-derived CDR1 and CDR2 are LGHNA and YNFKEQ. V lost 1 base and J lost 2; bases outside the gene matches: 8. The CDR3 has 17 residues. DNA for the CDR3: TGTGCCAGCAGCCAAGCTCCGGGCGGGGGGGCGCAAGAGACCCAGTACTTC. Its protein product is CASSQAPGGGAQETQYF.

The chain is built from TRBV7-9 and TRBJ1-1; TRBD1 matches 8 bases. This CDR3 is built from 14 residues. V was clipped by 11 bases and J by 1 base; unmatched bases: 9. Germline CDR1 reads SEHNR; CDR2 reads FQNEAQ (reference sequence). CDR3 DNA: TGTGCCGGAAATGACAGGGGCCCGAACACTGAAGCTTTCTTT. It encodes CAGNDRGPNTEAFF. The full variable domain, its missing parts supplied by reference TRBV7-9 and TRBJ1-1, is DTGVSQNPRHKITKRGQNVTFRCDPISEHNRLYWYRQTLGQGPEFLTYFQNEAQLEKSRLLSDRFSAERPKGSFSTLEIQRTEQGDSAMYLCAGNDRGPNTEAFFGQGTRLTVV.

This clone has only one observation. The V gene is TRBV9, the J gene TRBJ1-3; D is ambiguous. Trimming removed 7 bases at V and 4 bases at J, with 15 bases between. Germline values: CDR1 SGDLS, CDR2 YYNGEE. The CDR3 runs to 14 residues. In nucleotides, the CDR3 is TGTGCCAGCGGGAGGAGAGGCGAGGGAAACACCATATATTTT. Translation: CASGRRGEGNTIYF.

The chain carries TRBV9 and TRBJ2-1; 7 bases line up with TRBD2. This CDR3 has 15 residues. Germline lookup yields CDR1 SGDLS and CDR2 YYNGEE. V shed 5 bases and J 4 bases; nucleotides not matched to a gene: 9. The CDR3 reads CASSAGLVPYNEQFF. Here the CDR3 DNA reads TGTGCCAGCAGTGCTGGACTAGTCCCGTACAATGAGCAGTTCTTC. Variable domain in full (rest from reference TRBV9 and TRBJ2-1): DSGVTQTPKHLITATGQRVTLRCSPRSGDLSVYWYQQSLDQGLQFLIQYYNGEERAKGNILERFSAQQFPDLHSELNLSSLELGDSALYFCASSAGLVPYNEQFFGPGTRLTVL.

The rearrangement uses TRBV5-1 and TRBJ2-3; 7 bases are shared with TRBD1. V dropped 4 bases and J dropped 0; count of bases not matched to a gene: 5. The CDR3 is 15 amino acids. CDR1 and CDR2 (germline): SGHRS, YFSETQ. The CDR3 region is CASSPGTASTDTQYF. As DNA, the CDR3 is TGCGCCAGCAGCCCGGGGACAGCTAGCACAGATACGCAGTATTTT.

The rearrangement uses TRBV30 and TRBJ2-7; a possible D gene is TRBD2 (5 bases). The CDR3 has 17 amino acids. Between the trimmed V and J ends, which lost 0 bases and 4 bases, there was a span of 22 bases. Looked up from germline, CDR1 is GTSNPN and CDR2 is SVGIG (reference sequence). The CDR3 DNA reads TGTGCCTGGAGTGTTCTTAACCCCCCAGGTCGGAGGTACGAGCAGTACTTC. Protein sequence: CAWSVLNPPGRRYEQYF.

The chain joins TRBV11-1 to TRBJ2-5, with 8 bases identical to TRBD2. From germline, CDR1 is SGHAT and CDR2 FQDESV (reference sequence). Germline trimming cut 8 bases from V and 4 bases from J; bases unmatched to any gene: 12. The CDR3 contains 15 residues. CDR3 amino acids: CASQLRGGEGETQYF. The CDR3 DNA reads as TGTGCCAGCCAGCTCCGGGGGGGGGAAGGAGAGACCCAGTACTTC.

The chain joins TRBV18 to TRBJ2-3; 11 nucleotides line up with TRBD2. The CDR3 sequence is 16 residues long. V lost 6 bases to trimming and J lost 2 bases; unmatched junction nucleotides: 7. CDR1 and CDR2 from the germline V gene are KGHSH and LQKENI. The CDR3 DNA reads TGTGCCAGCTCTCCTAGCGGGGGGCCGACCACAGATACGCAGTATTTT. Amino acid sequence: CASSPSGGPTTDTQYF.

The rearrangement joins TRBV6-6 to TRBJ1-6; D call uncertain. Trimming stripped 2 bases from V and 6 bases from J, with 11 bases between. This CDR3 has 15 residues. Germline V gene sequence: CDR1 MNHNY, CDR2 SVGAGI (reference sequence). CDR3 amino acids: CASSYGPRGNSPLHF. The CDR3, as DNA: TGTGCCAGCAGTTACGGGCCCCGTGGTAATTCACCCCTCCACTTT.

The chain joins TRBV27 to TRBJ2-7; D possibly corresponds to TRBD1 (6 bases). CDR3 length: 14 residues. V lost 7 bases to trimming and J lost 6 bases, with 19 bases between them. Germline V gene data show CDR1 as MNHEY and CDR2 as SMNVEV (reference sequence). CDR3 coding DNA: TGTGCCAGCAAAAGGTCAGGGGCCTCCGGCGAGCAGTACTTC. It encodes CASKRSGASGEQYF.

This clone was seen only once. The CDR3 sequence: CASRLAGSTDTQYF. CDR3 in DNA: TGTGCCAGTAGGTTGGCGGGAAGCACAGATACGCAGTATTTT. The chain uses TRBV19 and TRBJ2-3; possible D gene TRBD2, 6 bases. Germline CDR1 and CDR2: LNHDA and SQIVND (reference sequence). V lost 6 bases and J 0 bases, leaving 10 bases between the germline ends. This CDR3 contains 14 residues.

The chain couples TRBV6-5 to TRBJ2-7; tentative D call: TRBD1 (6 bases). The V and J ends lost 7 bases and 1 base respectively, with 17 bases between them. Germline V gene sequence: CDR1 MNHEY, CDR2 SVGAGI. The CDR3 has 15 residues. The CDR3 nucleotides are TGTGCCAGCAAGGTAGCCAGGGGTTTGTCCTACGAGCAGTACTTC. Translating it yields CASKVARGLSYEQYF.

V and J are TRBV4-1 and TRBJ1-1; maybe TRBD1 (6 bases). This CDR3 region has 13 residues. Germline V lookup: CDR1 MGHRA, CDR2 YSYEKL. V was trimmed by 0 bases and J by 10 bases, leaving 12 bases between them. The CDR3 nucleotides read TGCGCCAGCAGCCAAGAGTACAGGGTAACAGCTTTCTTT. Protein: CASSQEYRVTAFF.

The chain carries TRBV6-5 and TRBJ1-1, with D perhaps TRBD1 (5 bases). Trimming left V 0 bases short and J 6 bases short, with 14 bases between. This CDR3 is 15 amino acids long. Germline lookup yields CDR1 MNHEY and CDR2 SVGAGI. CDR3 bases: TGTGCCAGCAGTTACTCGTTAGGGGTAGGGTCTGAAGCTTTCTTT. Translating gives CASSYSLGVGSEAFF.

The chain uses TRBV15 and TRBJ2-1, with unresolved D. Looked up from germline, CDR1 is LNHNV and CDR2 is YYDKDF (reference sequence). The CDR3 consists of 14 residues. The ends were cut back, 5 bases at V and 5 bases at J, with 13 bases in the middle. The DNA for the CDR3 is TGTGCCACCAGCGCCGGTGTGAGCCACAATGAGCAGTTCTTC. It translates to CATSAGVSHNEQFF.

The chain combines TRBV13 with TRBJ2-3; 9 positions agree with TRBD1. V trimming: 3 bases; J trimming: 1 base; junction bases outside the gene matches: 2. There are 15 residues in the CDR3. The V gene's germline CDR1 is PRHDT and CDR2 FYEKMQ (reference sequence). CDR3 bases: TGTGCCAGCAGCTTTACAGGGGGCGGCACAGATACGCAGTATTTT. The encoded protein is CASSFTGGGTDTQYF.

The chain carries TRBV27 and TRBJ1-5; 11 bases map to TRBD1. This CDR3 is 19 amino acids long. The V segment lost 0 bases and the J segment 4 bases; nucleotides outside the gene matches: 11. CDR1 and CDR2 (germline): MNHEY, SMNVEV (reference sequence). The CDR3 sequence is CASSLSGGRTGGGNQPQHF. In DNA, the CDR3 is TGTGCCAGCAGTTTATCGGGGGGGAGGACAGGGGGCGGGAATCAGCCCCAGCATTTT.

The chain uses TRBV9 and TRBJ2-1, with 8 positions matching TRBD1. Losses at the gene ends were 6 bases for V and 6 bases for J; bases not matched to a gene: 5. CDR3 size: 13 residues. Germline V gene sequence: CDR1 SGDLS, CDR2 YYNGEE. In nucleotides, the CDR3 is TGTGCCAGCATCGACAGGGGTGGCAATGAGCAGTTCTTC. Translating it yields CASIDRGGNEQFF.

The count of this clone is one. V is TRBV5-6 and J is TRBJ1-2; D is undetermined. The CDR3 is 13 residues long. V shed 0 bases and J shed 4 bases, with 7 bases lying between them. CDR1 is SGHDT and CDR2 is YYEEEE in the germline V gene. The CDR3 DNA reads as TGTGCCAGCAGCTTGGCTAGACCCTATGGCTACACCTTC. Protein sequence: CASSLARPYGYTF.

The CDR3 DNA reads as TGTGCCAGCAGCTTCCAGGGGAGTGGCTACACCTTC. It translates to CASSFQGSGYTF. The rearrangement uses TRBV7-2 and TRBJ1-2, with D tentatively TRBD1 (6 bases). CDR1 is SGHTA, CDR2 FQGNSA, per germline. Between the trimmed V and J ends, which lost 3 bases and 7 bases, there was a span of 9 bases. This CDR3 comprises 12 residues.

The V gene is TRBV29-1, the J gene TRBJ1-4; TRBD1 matches 7 bases. Germline V gene data show CDR1 as SQVTM and CDR2 as ANQGSEA. The CDR3 has 13 residues. V lost 4 bases, J lost 7 bases, and 6 bases stayed unmatched. CDR3 in DNA: TGCAGCGTTGTCAGGGGGAGAGGTGAAAAACTGTTTTTT. It specifies CSVVRGRGEKLFF.

The chain uses TRBV6-1 and TRBJ1-3; D ambiguous. Deletions cut 4 bases from V and 0 bases from J, with 7 bases between. CDR1 and CDR2 (germline): MNHNS, SASEGT. The CDR3 is 14 amino acids. Here the CDR3 reads CASSVQNSGNTIYF. DNA of the CDR3: TGTGCCAGCAGTGTCCAGAACTCTGGAAACACCATATATTTT.

The chain combines TRBV7-3 with TRBJ2-3; D call uncertain. V dropped 1 base and J dropped 2 bases, with 13 bases sitting between them. Germline CDR1 reads SGHTA; CDR2 reads FQGTGA. The CDR3 length is 16 residues. CDR3 nucleotide sequence: TGTGCCAGCAGCTTAATCGTGGGCCCCGACACAGATACGCAGTATTTT. Protein sequence: CASSLIVGPDTDTQYF.

The chain joins TRBV7-3 to TRBJ2-5; 8 nucleotides line up with TRBD2. Looked up from germline, CDR1 is SGHTA and CDR2 is FQGTGA. The CDR3 loop spans 15 amino acids. Losses at the gene ends were 5 bases for V and 1 base for J; bases not matched to a gene: 6. The CDR3 region is CASSPRGGPQETQYF. CDR3 sequence (DNA): TGTGCCAGCAGCCCACGGGGGGGGCCCCAAGAGACCCAGTACTTC.

The CDR3 coding sequence is TGCGCCAGCAGCTTGGCCCCCGAACAACAAATGGAAGCTTTCTTT. Translation: CASSLAPEQQMEAFF. This chain joins TRBV5-1 and TRBJ1-1, with D unresolved. In germline, CDR1 is SGHRS, CDR2 YFSETQ. The CDR3 covers 15 residues. The V and J ends lost 0 bases and 8 bases respectively, with 17 bases between them.